This T cell receptor beta chain was captured in a study of blood T cell repertoires in COVID-19. Turning to the study itself: The United States, Italy and Spain provided the acute and convalescent COVID-19 samples.

CDR1 SGHDN and CDR2 FVKESK come from the germline V gene. V lost 3 bases, J lost 6 bases, and 13 bases stayed unmatched. There are 16 residues in the CDR3. This clone was seen more than once but under ten times. Method: immunoSEQ multiplex PCR; TCRdb's copy keeps in-frame clones and lacks some. The sample gives some 68,000 clones, 90% to 95% of which show up once; around 7% is in the top ten. This receptor was identified in a man aged 40-50 years with COVID-19, enrolled during active disease. Input material: peripheral blood. The chain has TRBV14 and TRBJ2-7; 8 nucleotides align to TRBD1. The CDR3 DNA sequence: TGTGCCAGCAGCCATGACTGGGGGACAGGAGCCGGCGAGCAGTACTTC. Translation gives CASSHDWGTGAGEQYF.